This TCR beta chain was documented in a study of OX40 agonist ivuxolimab in advanced cancers. Background on the study: Partial responses were achieved by three patients: one hepatocellular carcinoma, two cutaneous melanoma.

General study results and limits: Relative to CD4+, CD8+ T cells held more expanded clones on average.

Generated by immunoSEQ multiplex PCR, the TCRdb table keeps only in-frame clones and is missing some. Of 42,000 or so clones listed, around 88% were seen once; the top ten hold 15%. Trimming cost V 6 bases and J 6 bases, with 15 bases left between them. The CDR3 extends over 14 amino acids. CDR1 is SGHRS, CDR2 YFSETQ, per germline. On this clone: Antigen: not known.

The TCR comes from an adult with an advanced solid tumor such as melanoma, head and neck, liver or kidney cancer. The source material was CD4+ or CD8+ T cells sorted from blood, sampled in a trial of the OX40 agonist ivuxolimab. The V and J genes are TRBV5-1 and TRBJ2-2, with D perhaps TRBD2 (5 bases). In DNA form, the CDR3 reads TGCGCCAGCAATATCCCCGAGGAGGCCGGGGAGCTGTTTTTT. It yields the protein CASNIPEEAGELFF.